These T cell receptor beta chains were read from a single sample in a study of blood T cell repertoires in COVID-19. TCRdb's copy holds only in-frame clones and misses some; the assay was immunoSEQ multiplex PCR. The sample has about 210,000 clones; 70% to 85% are singletons. Source material: peripheral blood. The origin of the receptors is a man aged 50 to 59 with active or convalescent COVID-19. Each CDR3 is given with its conserved first and last residue. Each record gives: CDR3 protein, CDR3 DNA, J gene, D gene, V gene, clone size. The D gene is left open where the match is weak. Expanded clones get a size class; other rows say once, few or many, or leave the size out.

CASSLNPGQGADEQFF	TGTGCCAGCAGCTTAAACCCGGGACAGGGGGCAGATGAGCAGTTCTTC	TRBJ2-1	TRBD1	TRBV7-2	once
CAIRPDRDTGELFF	TGTGCCATCAGACCTGACAGGGACACCGGGGAGCTGTTTTTT	TRBJ2-2	TRBD1	TRBV10-3	few
CASSEVGGSGYTF	TGTGCCAGCAGTGAAGTAGGCGGTTCTGGCTACACCTTC	TRBJ1-2	.	TRBV6-1	.
CASSRGDGYGYTF	TGTGCCAGCAGTCGAGGAGACGGATATGGCTACACCTTC	TRBJ1-2	.	TRBV7-3	few
CASARGTGLVPDTQYF	TGTGCCAGCGCCAGGGGAACAGGGTTGGTCCCAGATACGCAGTATTTT	TRBJ2-3	.	TRBV21-1	.
CASTTGEGNTGELFF	TGTGCCAGCACCACCGGGGAGGGGAACACCGGGGAGCTGTTTTTT	TRBJ2-2	TRBD2	TRBV9	.
CASSQVEFRGNKPYGYTF	TGCGCCAGCAGCCAAGTTGAGTTCAGAGGGAACAAGCCCTATGGCTACACCTTC	TRBJ1-2	.	TRBV4-3	few
CASSLWGGETQYF	TGTGCTAGCAGCTTATGGGGGGGAGAGACCCAGTACTTC	TRBJ2-5	TRBD2	TRBV7-7	.
CASSLGQGAGDYGYTF	TGTGCCAGCAGCTTGGGTCAGGGCGCAGGGGACTATGGCTACACCTTC	TRBJ1-2	.	TRBV5-5	few
CASSPGTRSFTSTDTQYF	TGCGCCAGCAGCCCAGGGACTAGATCTTTCACTAGCACAGATACGCAGTATTTT	TRBJ2-3	TRBD2	TRBV5-1	once
CATSSIILSGAGQPQHF	TGTGCCACCAGCTCGATTATCCTTTCTGGGGCGGGACAGCCCCAGCATTTT	TRBJ1-5	.	TRBV15	.
CATSDPRRGTDTQYF	TGTGCCACCAGTGATCCCCGTCGGGGCACAGATACGCAGTATTTT	TRBJ2-3	.	TRBV24-1	.
CASRGQGAGNEKLFF	TGTGCCAGCAGGGGACAGGGGGCCGGTAATGAAAAACTGTTTTTT	TRBJ1-4	TRBD1	TRBV28	.
CASKDSQNTGELFF	TGTGCCAGTAAAGACTCCCAGAACACCGGGGAGCTGTTTTTT	TRBJ2-2	.	TRBV19	.
CSAQPNDRGEKLFF	TGCAGCGCCCAACCCAATGACCGGGGGGAAAAACTGTTTTTT	TRBJ1-4	.	TRBV29-1	.
CASSLRTGNTEAFF	TGTGCCAGCAGCCTTCGGACAGGGAACACTGAAGCTTTCTTT	TRBJ1-1	TRBD1	TRBV14	few
CASSLDSGLADNEQFF	TGTGCCAGCAGCTTGGATTCGGGACTAGCGGACAATGAGCAGTTCTTC	TRBJ2-1	TRBD2	TRBV7-3	few
CASSEAGRGYTF	TGTGCCAGCAGTGAAGCGGGCCGTGGCTACACCTTC	TRBJ1-2	.	TRBV6-1	few
CASSPQGGIQPQHF	TGTGCCAGCAGCCCGCAGGGGGGAATTCAGCCCCAGCATTTT	TRBJ1-5	TRBD1	TRBV6-6	once
CASSLDRGQETQYF	TGCGCCAGCAGCTTGGACAGGGGGCAAGAGACCCAGTACTTC	TRBJ2-5	TRBD1	TRBV5-1	.
CASGQVREQYF	TGTGCCAGCGGACAGGTTCGCGAGCAGTACTTC	TRBJ2-7	TRBD1	TRBV6-5	.
CASTWTGGHGYTF	TGCGCCAGCACCTGGACGGGGGGCCATGGCTACACCTTC	TRBJ1-2	.	TRBV5-1	.
CASSLALLAGTGELFF	TGCGCCAGCAGCTTGGCATTACTAGCTGGCACCGGGGAGCTGTTTTTT	TRBJ2-2	.	TRBV5-1	once
CASSHPTRGILPEAFF	TGCGCCAGCAGCCACCCTACGAGGGGGATTCTACCTGAAGCTTTCTTT	TRBJ1-1	.	TRBV4-1	few
CASIRPGHQPQHF	TGTGCCAGCATCCGCCCTGGGCACCAGCCCCAGCATTTT	TRBJ1-5	.	TRBV28	.
CASSSGTSGGAKSRTQYF	TGTGCCAGCAGCTCTGGGACTAGCGGGGGGGCAAAATCCAGGACCCAGTACTTC	TRBJ2-5	TRBD2	TRBV7-2	.
CASSRHGLAGGGTMDEQFF	TGTGCCAGCAGCCGACACGGACTAGCGGGAGGGGGAACTATGGATGAGCAGTTCTTC	TRBJ2-1	TRBD2	TRBV7-7	.
CASSLTGETEAFF	TGTGCCAGCAGTTTAACAGGGGAAACTGAAGCTTTCTTT	TRBJ1-1	TRBD1	TRBV6-6	.
CASSATGPPGPQHF	TGTGCCAGTAGTGCGACAGGGCCCCCAGGGCCCCAGCATTTT	TRBJ1-5	TRBD1	TRBV19	.
CASSYTKVSSDSSSNQPQHF	TGTGCCAGCAGTTACACCAAGGTTAGTTCGGACAGTAGTAGCAATCAGCCCCAGCATTTT	TRBJ1-5	.	TRBV28	.
CASSPYFGQDGYTF	TGTGCCAGCAGCCCCTATTTTGGACAGGATGGCTACACCTTC	TRBJ1-2	TRBD1	TRBV14	.
CASSEYQGRGRTNEKLFF	TGTGCCAGCAGTGAATATCAGGGCAGGGGTCGGACTAATGAAAAACTGTTTTTT	TRBJ1-4	.	TRBV6-1	.
CASRNRDTGELFF	TGTGCCAGCAGGAACAGGGATACCGGGGAGCTGTTTTTT	TRBJ2-2	.	TRBV27	.
CASSFMRQENGYTF	TGTGCCAGCAGCTTTATGAGACAGGAAAATGGCTACACCTTC	TRBJ1-2	.	TRBV7-2	.
CASSFLAGEIVKTQYF	TGTGCCAGCAGCTTCCTAGCGGGGGAGATCGTAAAGACCCAGTACTTC	TRBJ2-5	TRBD2	TRBV7-2	.
CATSDFHISGEAFF	TGTGCCACCAGTGATTTCCATATCTCAGGGGAAGCTTTCTTT	TRBJ1-1	.	TRBV24-1	.
CASSRRQEETQYF	TGTGCCAGCAGCCGACGACAGGAAGAGACCCAGTACTTC	TRBJ2-5	.	TRBV3-1/TRBV3-2	.
CASRSQTGTLYGYTF	TGTGCCAGTAGGAGTCAGACAGGGACCCTCTATGGCTACACCTTC	TRBJ1-2	TRBD1	TRBV19	.
CASSLGHGDGYTF	TGCGCCAGCAGCTTGGGACACGGGGATGGCTACACCTTC	TRBJ1-2	.	TRBV5-1	.
CASSPREFFSGNTIYF	TGTGCCAGCAGCCCTCGGGAGTTCTTCTCTGGAAACACCATATATTTT	TRBJ1-3	.	TRBV11-2	.
CASSSRGSNQPQHF	TGTGCCAGCAGTAGCAGGGGAAGCAATCAGCCCCAGCATTTT	TRBJ1-5	.	TRBV27	.
CASRPRSVYEQYF	TGTGCCAGCAGGCCGAGAAGCGTTTACGAGCAGTACTTC	TRBJ2-7	.	TRBV6-5	.